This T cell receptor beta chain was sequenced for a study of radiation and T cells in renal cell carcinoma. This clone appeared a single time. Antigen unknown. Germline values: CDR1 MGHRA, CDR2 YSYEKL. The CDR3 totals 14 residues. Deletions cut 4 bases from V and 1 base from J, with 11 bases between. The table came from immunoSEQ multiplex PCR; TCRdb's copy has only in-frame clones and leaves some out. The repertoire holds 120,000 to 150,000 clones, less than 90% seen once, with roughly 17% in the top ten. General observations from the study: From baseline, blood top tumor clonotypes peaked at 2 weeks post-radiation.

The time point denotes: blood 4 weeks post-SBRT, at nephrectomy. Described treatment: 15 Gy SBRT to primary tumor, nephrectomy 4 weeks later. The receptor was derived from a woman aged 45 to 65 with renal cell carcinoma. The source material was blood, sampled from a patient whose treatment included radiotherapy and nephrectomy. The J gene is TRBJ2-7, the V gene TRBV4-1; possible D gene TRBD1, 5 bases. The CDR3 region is CASSPLQGSYEQYF. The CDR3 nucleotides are TGCGCCAGCAGCCCACTCCAGGGTTCCTACGAGCAGTACTTC.